This T cell receptor beta chain emerged from a study of T cell repertoires in cytomegalovirus infection. Looking at the study overall: From public TCR beta signatures came an indication of both CMV infection and matching HLA type. Study conclusions and caveats: The study found HLA-C-restricted CMV-specific TCR beta clonotypes dominating the ex vivo response. CMV carriers having the relevant HLA were flagged by cumulative public TCR beta family frequency.

This clonotype showed up many times. No antigen is known for it. CDR3 length equals 16 residues. Trimming took 1 base from V and 2 from J, leaving 14 bases between them. Germline CDR1 reads KGHSH; CDR2 reads LQKENI. TCRdb reprocessed the reads via MiXCR and lists one record per CDR3 protein. The data show approximately 140,000 distinct CDR3 sequences, with approximately 9.2% seen just once and around 10% held by the top ten. The material sequenced was PBMCs. The chain couples TRBV18 to TRBJ1-2; TRBD1 is a possible D gene (6 bases). The sequence was collected from a human donor in good health (CMV status not recorded). Some clones in this sample may be carry-over from other donors' samples. Written as DNA, the CDR3 is TGTGCCAGCTCACCACTCAGACAGGATTTGAACTATGGCTACACCTTC. It encodes CASSPLRQDLNYGYTF. Full variable domain (outside the CDR3, taken from reference TRBV18 and TRBJ1-2): NAGVMQNPRHLVRRRGQEARLRCSPMKGHSHVYWYRQLPEEGLKFMVYLQKENIIDESGMPKERFSAEFPKEGPSILRIQQVVRGDSAAYFCASSPLRQDLNYGYTFGSGTRLTVV.